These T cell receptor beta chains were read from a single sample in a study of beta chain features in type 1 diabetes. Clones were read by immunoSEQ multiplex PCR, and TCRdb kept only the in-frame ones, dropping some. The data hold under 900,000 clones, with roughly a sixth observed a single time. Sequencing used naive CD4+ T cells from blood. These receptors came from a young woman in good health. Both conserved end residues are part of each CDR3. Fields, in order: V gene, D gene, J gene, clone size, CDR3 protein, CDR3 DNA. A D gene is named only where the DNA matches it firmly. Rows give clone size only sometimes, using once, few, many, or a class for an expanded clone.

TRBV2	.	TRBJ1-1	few	CASSESWSTWGAFF	TGTGCCAGCAGTGAATCGTGGTCCACGTGGGGAGCTTTCTTT
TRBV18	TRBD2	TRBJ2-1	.	CASSPSGSPYNEQFF	TGTGCCAGCTCACCCAGCGGGAGCCCCTACAATGAGCAGTTCTTC
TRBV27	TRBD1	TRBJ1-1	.	CASSPRRVQGDTEAFF	TGTGCCAGCAGTCCCAGGAGGGTACAGGGGGACACTGAAGCTTTCTTT
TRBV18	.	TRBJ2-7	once	CASSLGPRVSYEQYF	TGTGCCAGCTCCCTCGGCCCTCGGGTTTCCTACGAGCAGTACTTC
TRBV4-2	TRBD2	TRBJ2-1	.	CASTTLAGVGNEQFF	TGTGCCAGCACCACCCTAGCGGGAGTAGGCAATGAGCAGTTCTTC
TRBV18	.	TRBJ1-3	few	CASSPSDPSSGNTIYF	TGTGCCAGCTCACCATCAGACCCTAGCTCTGGAAACACCATATATTTT
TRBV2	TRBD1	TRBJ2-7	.	CASREPGQSSYEQYF	TGTGCCAGCAGGGAGCCGGGACAGAGCTCCTACGAGCAGTACTTC
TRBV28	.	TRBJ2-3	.	CASSLRLAQQYF	TGTGCCAGCAGTTTACGCCTAGCTCAGCAGTATTTT
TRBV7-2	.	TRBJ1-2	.	CASSFGVSNYGYTF	TGTGCCAGCAGCTTTGGGGTATCCAACTATGGCTACACCTTC
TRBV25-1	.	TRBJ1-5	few	CASSPLGGDGQPQHF	TGTGCCAGCAGTCCCCTGGGAGGGGACGGTCAGCCCCAGCATTTT
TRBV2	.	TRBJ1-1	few	CASSAQGNTEAFF	TGTGCCAGCAGTGCACAGGGGAACACTGAAGCTTTCTTT
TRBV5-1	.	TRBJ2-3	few	CASSLGQSTDTQYF	TGCGCCAGCAGCTTGGGACAGAGCACAGATACGCAGTATTTT
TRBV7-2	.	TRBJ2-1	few	CASSSDSTSLYNEQFF	TGTGCCAGCAGCTCGGACAGCACTTCCTTATACAATGAGCAGTTCTTC
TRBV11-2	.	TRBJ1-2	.	CASSLGSQVVNGYTF	TGTGCCAGCAGCTTAGGTAGCCAGGTTGTAAATGGCTACACCTTC
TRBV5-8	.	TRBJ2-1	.	CASSGPGWSSYNEQFF	TGTGCCAGCAGCGGACCAGGGTGGAGCTCCTACAATGAGCAGTTCTTC
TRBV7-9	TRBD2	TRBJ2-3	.	CASSYWTSGTDTQYF	TGTGCCAGCAGCTACTGGACTAGCGGCACAGATACGCAGTATTTT
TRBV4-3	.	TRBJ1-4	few	CASSQGDRYNEKLFF	TGCGCCAGCAGCCAAGGCGACAGATACAATGAAAAACTGTTTTTT
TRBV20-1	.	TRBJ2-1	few	CSATVYEQFF	TGCAGTGCCACAGTATATGAGCAGTTCTTC
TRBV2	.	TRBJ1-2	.	CASSEGRDGYTF	TGTGCCAGCAGTGAAGGTCGCGATGGCTACACCTTC
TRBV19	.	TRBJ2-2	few	CASTVPNTGELFF	TGTGCCAGTACAGTACCGAACACCGGGGAGCTGTTTTTT
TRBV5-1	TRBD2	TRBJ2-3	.	CASSLVGGRTDTQYF	TGCGCCAGCAGCTTGGTGGGAGGGCGCACAGATACGCAGTATTTT
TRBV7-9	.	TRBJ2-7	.	CASSSTYEQYF	TGTGCCAGCAGCTCAACCTACGAGCAGTACTTC
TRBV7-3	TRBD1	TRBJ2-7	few	CASSKGQGSYEQYF	TGTGCCAGCAGCAAGGGACAGGGGTCCTACGAGCAGTACTTC
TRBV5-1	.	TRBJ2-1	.	CASSFLQAVYNEQFF	TGCGCCAGCAGCTTTCTCCAGGCGGTCTACAATGAGCAGTTCTTC
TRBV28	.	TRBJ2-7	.	CASTGPPSYEQYF	TGTGCCAGCACCGGACCTCCTTCCTACGAGCAGTACTTC
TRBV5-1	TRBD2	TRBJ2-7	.	CASSETGTSGEQYF	TGCGCCAGCAGCGAAACCGGGACTAGCGGCGAGCAGTACTTC
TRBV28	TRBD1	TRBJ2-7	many	CASTGTGVYEQYF	TGTGCCAGCACGGGGACAGGGGTCTACGAGCAGTACTTC
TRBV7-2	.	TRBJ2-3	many	CASSSTSTDTQYF	TGTGCCAGCAGCTCGACAAGCACAGATACGCAGTATTTT
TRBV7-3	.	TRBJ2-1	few	CASSLNALTIRGIAFNEQFF	TGTGCCAGCAGCCTGAATGCCTTAACGATCAGGGGCATAGCGTTCAATGAGCAGTTCTTC
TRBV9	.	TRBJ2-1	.	CASSETPQRTYNEQFF	TGTGCCAGCAGCGAGACCCCACAGAGGACCTACAATGAGCAGTTCTTC